The source of this T cell receptor (beta chain) is a study of blood T cell repertoires in COVID-19. Study-level information: From the United States, Italy and Spain came samples of acute and convalescent COVID-19. The analysed material was cDNA or gDNA that came from T cells, B-cell-depleted T cells, or PBMCs.

The V gene's germline CDR1 is SGHTA and CDR2 FQGNSA. CDR3 length: 16 residues. The V gene end was trimmed by 0 bases and the J gene end by 6 bases; junction bases not matched to a gene: 6. The data were produced by immunoSEQ multiplex PCR, yet TCRdb's version contains in-frame clones alone and is incomplete. Altogether about 100,000 clones are present, 88% being singletons, with the ten largest covering approximately 2.9%. The specimen sequenced was peripheral blood. V usage is TRBV7-2 and J usage is TRBJ1-5; 9 nucleotides align to TRBD1. The receptor comes from a woman older than 75 with acute or convalescent COVID-19. The CDR3: CASSLASTGGLQPQHF. DNA of the CDR3: TGTGCCAGCAGCTTAGCTTCTACAGGGGGCCTTCAGCCCCAGCATTTT. Variable domain in full (rest from reference TRBV7-2 and TRBJ1-5): GAGVSQSPSNKVTEKGKDVELRCDPISGHTALYWYRQSLGQGLEFLIYFQGNSAPDKSGLPSDRFSAERTGGSVSTLTIQRTQQEDSAVYLCASSLASTGGLQPQHFGDGTRLSIL.